One sample yielded the 17 T cell receptor beta chains listed below, sequenced in a study of CD8+ T cells in alopecia areata. Treatment in this sample: oral pan-JAK inhibitor, 5-10 mg twice daily. RNA extraction was followed by reverse transcription into cDNA, which acted as the sequencing template. The protocol was immunoSEQ multiplex PCR, while the TCRdb copy is restricted to in-frame clones and leaves out a portion. The table has some 200,000 clones, over 40% seen once. The sequencing used CD4+ T cells sorted from blood, collected at approximately week 37, from a patient treated with tofacitinib. These receptors were obtained from a human donor with alopecia areata.

This clone was counted a few times. The chain joins TRBV7-9 to TRBJ2-7; D not certain. The germline CDR1 and CDR2 sequences are SEHNR and FQNEAQ (reference sequence). The CDR3 is made up of 14 amino acids. V lost 1 base to trimming and J lost 2 bases, with 9 bases between them. The CDR3 loop reads CASSLDGSTYEQYF. For the CDR3, the DNA is TGTGCCAGCAGCTTAGACGGTTCTACCTACGAGCAGTACTTC. The variable domain in full, with the rest retrieved from reference TRBV7-9 and TRBJ2-7, is DTGVSQNPRHKITKRGQNVTFRCDPISEHNRLYWYRQTLGQGPEFLTYFQNEAQLEKSRLLSDRFSAERPKGSFSTLEIQRTEQGDSAMYLCASSLDGSTYEQYFGPGTRLTVT.

V and J are TRBV30 and TRBJ1-4, with D perhaps TRBD1 (6 bases). The V end lost 5 bases, the J end lost 0 bases, and 13 bases lay between the germline ends. This CDR3 has 15 residues. Germline CDR1 reads GTSNPN; CDR2 reads SVGIG (reference sequence). As DNA, the CDR3 is TGTGCCTGGGAAGGACAGAGGTCAACTAATGAAAAACTGTTTTTT. Amino acids: CAWEGQRSTNEKLFF. Variable domain in full (rest from reference TRBV30 and TRBJ1-4): SQTIHQWPATLVQPVGSPLSLECTVEGTSNPNLYWYRQAAGRGLQLLFYSVGIGQISSEVPQNLSASRPQDRQFILSSKKLLLSDSGFYLCAWEGQRSTNEKLFFGSGTQLSVL.

This clone was seen only a few times. The V and J genes are TRBV2 and TRBJ2-1, with 7 bases that match TRBD2. CDR3 length: 13 amino acids. The ends lost 8 bases at V and 3 bases at J; junction bases unmatched: 4. The germline V gene encodes CDR1 SNHLY and CDR2 FYNNEI. The CDR3 DNA is TGTGCCAGCTCGACTAGCAGCTACAATGAGCAGTTCTTC. Translation gives CASSTSSYNEQFF.

The DNA of the CDR3 is TGTGCCAGCAGTGATTTTGGACAGGGGAACGAGCAGTACTTC. Protein sequence: CASSDFGQGNEQYF. The chain joins TRBV2 to TRBJ2-7; 9 bases agree with TRBD1. Germline V gives CDR1 SNHLY, CDR2 FYNNEI. The CDR3 spans 14 residues. The V segment lost 3 bases and the J segment 5 bases; nucleotides outside the gene matches: 5.

This sequence joins TRBV30 and TRBJ2-4; unclear D gene. Germline V gene data show CDR1 as GTSNPN and CDR2 as SVGIG (reference sequence). V was cut by 0 bases and J by 0 bases, with 6 bases left in between. The CDR3 extends over 14 amino acids. The CDR3 DNA is TGTGCCTGGAGTGTACGCGGAGCCAAAAACATTCAGTACTTC. The encoded protein is CAWSVRGAKNIQYF. The full variable domain, rest sourced from reference TRBV30 and TRBJ2-4, is SQTIHQWPATLVQPVGSPLSLECTVEGTSNPNLYWYRQAAGRGLQLLFYSVGIGQISSEVPQNLSASRPQDRQFILSSKKLLLSDSGFYLCAWSVRGAKNIQYFGAGTRLSVL.

The rearrangement uses TRBV5-6 and TRBJ2-5; 7 positions agree with TRBD1. The CDR3 spans 13 residues. The V segment lost 4 bases and the J segment 6 bases; nucleotides outside the gene matches: 6. Germline-derived CDR1 and CDR2 are SGHDT and YYEEEE. DNA of the CDR3: TGTGCCAGCAGCAGGGACAGTTGGCAGACCCAGTACTTC. The encoded protein is CASSRDSWQTQYF.

This clone was detected only a few times. This rearrangement joins TRBV27 to TRBJ2-4; no firm D call. The CDR3 consists of 16 residues. The V gene lost 8 bases and the J gene lost 0 bases, with 17 bases spanning the gap. Germline V gene data show CDR1 as MNHEY and CDR2 as SMNVEV (reference sequence). The CDR3 region is CASSPARQLAKNIQYF. The CDR3 nucleotides read TGTGCCAGCTCCCCCGCCCGGCAGCTAGCCAAAAACATTCAGTACTTC.

The rearrangement links TRBV5-1 to TRBJ2-2, with unresolved D. This CDR3 comprises 14 residues. Germline CDR1 is SGHRS and CDR2 is YFSETQ. Trimming took off 0 bases at V and 6 bases at J, with 9 bases between the two ends. CDR3 nucleotide sequence: TGCGCCAGCAGCTTGGGGGCGGTGTCCGGGGAGCTGTTTTTT. It is translated as CASSLGAVSGELFF.

The chain carries TRBV11-2 and TRBJ1-2; TRBD1 matches 7 bases. J lost 4 bases, V lost 2 bases, and 1 base had no gene match. Germline CDR1 is SGHAT and CDR2 is FQNNGV. This CDR3 contains 13 residues. CDR3 region: CASSLTGAYGYTF. Here the CDR3 DNA reads TGTGCCAGCAGCTTAACAGGGGCCTATGGCTACACCTTC.

The chain couples TRBV2 to TRBJ1-2, with 7 bases matching TRBD1. The CDR3 length is 15 residues. Unmatched junction bases numbered 9, after V lost 5 bases and J lost 3 bases. From germline, CDR1 is SNHLY and CDR2 FYNNEI. As DNA, the CDR3 is TGTGCCAGCAGTTCCCAGGGGGGGCTTGACTATGGCTACACCTTC. This translates into CASSSQGGLDYGYTF. The whole variable domain, filled in from reference TRBV2 and TRBJ1-2, reads EPEVTQTPSHQVTQMGQEVILRCVPISNHLYFYWYRQILGQKVEFLVSFYNNEISEKSEIFDDQFSVERPDGSNFTLKIRSTKLEDSAMYFCASSSQGGLDYGYTFGSGTRLTVV.

J is TRBJ1-2 and V is TRBV29-1; 8 bases line up with TRBD1. Germline CDR1 reads SQVTM; CDR2 reads ANQGSEA. CDR3 length: 12 residues. Trimming at V came to 7 bases and at J to 5 bases, leaving 6 bases not matched to a gene. CDR3 region: CSAGQGRYGYTF. The CDR3 coding sequence is TGCAGCGCAGGACAGGGAAGGTATGGCTACACCTTC.

This clone was found a few times. The identical CDR3 is also encoded by other nucleotide sequences in the sample. The chain recombines TRBV29-1 with TRBJ2-4, with TRBD1 identical over 7 bases. V trimming: 7 bases; J trimming: 0 bases; junction bases outside the gene matches: 6. CDR3 size: 14 residues. From germline, CDR1 is SQVTM and CDR2 ANQGSEA. CDR3 sequence reads: CSDPTGRAKNIQYF. CDR3 sequence (DNA): TGCAGCGACCCGACAGGGAGAGCCAAAAACATTCAGTACTTC.

The chain is built from TRBV2 and TRBJ1-2; 11 positions match TRBD1. Germline V lookup: CDR1 SNHLY, CDR2 FYNNEI. V was pared by 4 bases and J by 6 bases, with 7 bases of the junction left unmatched. The CDR3 loop spans 15 amino acids. The CDR3 region has the DNA TGTGCCAGCAGTGGGGGGACAGGGGGTGGTAATGGCTACACCTTC. Amino acids: CASSGGTGGGNGYTF.

A remark on this clone: This same CDR3 is encoded by further DNA sequences in the sample. This chain links TRBV30 with TRBJ1-1; D unclear. Trimming stripped 0 bases from V and 3 bases from J, with 2 bases between. The V gene's germline CDR1 is GTSNPN and CDR2 SVGIG (reference sequence). CDR3 size: 11 residues. The CDR3 region has the DNA TGTGCCTGGAGTGTAGACACTGAAGCTTTCTTT. Translated, it gives CAWSVDTEAFF.

This CDR3 reads CAWGIQGVGKLFF. In nucleotides, the CDR3 is TGTGCCTGGGGAATACAGGGCGTCGGAAAACTGTTTTTT. This chain uses TRBV30 with TRBJ1-4, with D perhaps matching TRBD1 (6 bases). The ends were cut back, 5 bases at V and 10 bases at J, with 17 bases in the middle. The V gene's germline CDR1 is GTSNPN and CDR2 SVGIG (reference sequence). This CDR3 has 13 amino acids.

The chain uses TRBV7-2 and TRBJ2-7; a possible D gene is TRBD1 (5 bases). The length of the CDR3 is 14 residues. Germline V gene sequence: CDR1 SGHTA, CDR2 FQGNSA. Trimming removed 1 base from V and 2 bases from J, with 9 bases in between. CDR3 nucleotide sequence: TGTGCCAGCAGCTTAGTCGCAGGGCCCTACGAGCAGTACTTC. Protein: CASSLVAGPYEQYF. Complete variable domain (other parts from reference TRBV7-2 and TRBJ2-7): GAGVSQSPSNKVTEKGKDVELRCDPISGHTALYWYRQSLGQGLEFLIYFQGNSAPDKSGLPSDRFSAERTGGSVSTLTIQRTQQEDSAVYLCASSLVAGPYEQYFGPGTRLTVT.

This clone has only a few counts. The chain has TRBV29-1 and TRBJ1-4; 7 positions match TRBD1. Germline lookup yields CDR1 SQVTM and CDR2 ANQGSEA. V was pared by 5 bases and J by 8 bases, with 8 bases of the junction left unmatched. This CDR3 is 13 amino acids long. The DNA of the CDR3 is TGCAGCGTTACAGGGGTCCCGAGAGAAAAACTGTTTTTT. Translating it yields CSVTGVPREKLFF.